A single sample gave rise to the 12 T cell receptor beta chains below, sequenced in a study of cytomegalovirus exposure and HLA in healthy donors. Measured with immunoSEQ multiplex PCR; TCRdb has only the in-frame clones, and not every one. The sample has 150,000 to 180,000 clones, approximately 86% seen once. Input material: PBMCs. Receptors originate from a young man in good health and CMV-seropositive.

The chain recombines TRBV7-2 with TRBJ2-2; D not resolved. From germline, CDR1 is SGHTA and CDR2 FQGNSA. This CDR3 contains 16 residues. V was clipped by 1 base and J by 0 bases, with 9 bases between them. CDR3 DNA: TGTGCCAGCAGCTTAGTTGGTACAGCGAACACCGGGGAGCTGTTTTTT. Translation gives CASSLVGTANTGELFF. The variable domain in full, with the rest retrieved from reference TRBV7-2 and TRBJ2-2, is GAGVSQSPSNKVTEKGKDVELRCDPISGHTALYWYRQSLGQGLEFLIYFQGNSAPDKSGLPSDRFSAERTGGSVSTLTIQRTQQEDSAVYLCASSLVGTANTGELFFGEGSRLTVL.

The rearrangement links TRBV7-3 to TRBJ1-1; 7 bases are a match to TRBD1. V gave up 2 bases and J gave up 2 bases; unmatched junction bases: 2. Germline assignment: CDR1 SGHTA and CDR2 FQGTGA. The CDR3 loop spans 14 amino acids. The CDR3 reads CASSLDRDNTEAFF. The CDR3 nucleotides are TGTGCCAGCAGCTTAGACAGGGACAACACTGAAGCTTTCTTT.

The CDR3 reads CASSLGDRGLQETQYF. The CDR3 DNA is TGTGCCAGCAGCTTGGGGGACAGGGGACTTCAAGAGACCCAGTACTTC. The rearrangement links TRBV5-5 to TRBJ2-5; 10 nucleotides line up with TRBD1. The V and J ends lost 0 bases and 2 bases, in that order; junction bases with no gene match: 4. The CDR3 spans 16 residues. The V gene's germline CDR1 is SGHKS and CDR2 YYEKEE (reference sequence).

The chain joins TRBV5-4 to TRBJ2-7; 8 nucleotides line up with TRBD2. The J segment lost 4 bases and the V segment lost 3 bases, leaving 12 bases of the junction unmatched. Germline assignment: CDR1 SGHNT and CDR2 YYREEE (reference sequence). CDR3 length: 16 residues. CDR3 protein: CASSSAPAGERYEQYF. The CDR3 nucleotides read TGTGCCAGCAGCTCAGCTCCAGCGGGAGAAAGGTACGAGCAGTACTTC.

This rearrangement joins TRBV5-1 to TRBJ2-7, with 10 nucleotides matching TRBD1. The germline V gene has CDR1 SGHRS and CDR2 YFSETQ. J gave up 3 bases and V 4 bases, and 4 bases lay outside the gene matches. The CDR3 extends over 14 amino acids. The CDR3 DNA reads as TGCGCCAGCAGCCAGAGGGACAGGGGCTACGAGCAGTACTTC. Translating gives CASSQRDRGYEQYF.

The chain recombines TRBV7-2 with TRBJ2-7; 7 nucleotides align to TRBD1. CDR3 length equals 16 residues. Trimming cost V 2 bases and J 3 bases; bases outside gene matches: 10. Germline lookup yields CDR1 SGHTA and CDR2 FQGNSA. The CDR3 is CASSLKQGPQSYEQYF. CDR3 DNA sequence: TGTGCCAGCAGCTTAAAACAGGGGCCACAAAGCTACGAGCAGTACTTC.

The chain links TRBV7-6 to TRBJ1-3; 7 nucleotides match TRBD1. Germline V gene data show CDR1 as SGHVS and CDR2 as FNYEAQ. This CDR3 region has 16 residues. V trimming: 5 bases; J trimming: 2 bases; junction bases outside the gene matches: 9. This CDR3 reads CASSLSLTGTGNTIYF. In nucleotides, the CDR3 is TGTGCCAGCAGCCTCTCACTGACAGGGACTGGAAACACCATATATTTT.

In this sample, this clone turned up once. V is TRBV18 and J is TRBJ2-2; TRBD2 matches at 9 bases. V trimming: 2 bases; J trimming: 1 base; junction bases outside the gene matches: 5. Germline CDR1 and CDR2: KGHSH and LQKENI. This CDR3 is 17 amino acids long. CDR3 amino acids: CASSPKTSGGNTGELFF. In DNA form, the CDR3 reads TGTGCCAGCTCACCAAAGACTAGCGGTGGGAACACCGGGGAGCTGTTTTTT. Based on the CDR3 plus reference TRBV18 and TRBJ2-2, the full variable domain is NAGVMQNPRHLVRRRGQEARLRCSPMKGHSHVYWYRQLPEEGLKFMVYLQKENIIDESGMPKERFSAEFPKEGPSILRIQQVVRGDSAAYFCASSPKTSGGNTGELFFGEGSRLTVL.

This chain connects TRBV5-1 to TRBJ2-7; the D gene is possibly TRBD1 (5 bases). The length of the CDR3 is 14 residues. Germline CDR1 reads SGHRS; CDR2 reads YFSETQ. With 0 bases removed from V and 3 bases from J, the gap between germline ends came to 10 bases. The CDR3 loop reads CASSLGAGYYEQYF. The CDR3 bases are TGCGCCAGCAGCTTGGGAGCAGGGTACTACGAGCAGTACTTC.

The chain uses TRBV11-2 and TRBJ1-2; a weak D match, TRBD1 (5 bases). Looked up from germline, CDR1 is SGHAT and CDR2 is FQNNGV. V was trimmed by 5 bases and J by 8 bases, leaving 15 bases between them. The CDR3 contains 13 residues. The CDR3 loop reads CASSRRGPEGYTF. CDR3 DNA: TGTGCCAGCAGCCGGAGGGGCCCAGAGGGCTACACCTTC. The whole variable domain, filled in from reference TRBV11-2 and TRBJ1-2, reads EAGVAQSPRYKIIEKRQSVAFWCNPISGHATLYWYQQILGQGPKLLIQFQNNGVVDDSQLPKDRFSAERLKGVDSTLKIQPAKLEDSAVYLCASSRRGPEGYTFGSGTRLTVV.

Only a few counts were recorded for this clone. This chain uses TRBV7-2 with TRBJ2-7; no reliable D call. Between the trimmed V and J ends, which lost 5 bases and 6 bases, there was a span of 20 bases. Germline loops: CDR1 SGHTA, CDR2 FQGNSA. The CDR3 extends over 15 amino acids. CDR3 sequence reads: CASSVDSHPRIEQYF. For the CDR3, the DNA is TGTGCCAGCAGCGTAGATAGCCATCCTCGGATCGAGCAGTACTTC.

The J gene is TRBJ2-1, the V gene TRBV11-3; 7 nucleotides match TRBD2. This CDR3 is 15 amino acids long. Germline trimming cut 3 bases from V and 4 bases from J; bases unmatched to any gene: 6. Germline CDR1 SGHNT, CDR2 YENEEA. The CDR3 region has the DNA TGTGCCAGCAGCTTGAGGGCTAGCGGATACAATGAGCAGTTCTTC. Translation gives CASSLRASGYNEQFF.